Included here is one T cell receptor beta chain sequence, with context. What it binds is unknown. These data belong to a study of cytomegalovirus exposure and HLA in healthy donors. Across the study: Assignment to the Caucasian-associated ancestry cluster applied to roughly 80% of the approximately 400 genotyped donors.

The study ran its PCR with 60 Vbeta and 13 Jbeta primers. Some clones are missing from TCRdb's copy, which holds only in-frame ones; the method was immunoSEQ multiplex PCR. The sample contains about 120,000 clones, 74% of which appear only once. Regarding the study as a whole: Confirmation in vitro established that a few CMV-associated chains were specific for CMV antigens.

V shed 5 bases and J 3 bases; nucleotides not matched to a gene: 7. The CDR3 runs to 14 residues. The germline gives CDR1 SGDLS, CDR2 YYNGEE. This receptor was identified in a woman aged 40-49 years in good health and CMV-seropositive. The rearrangement joins TRBV9 to TRBJ1-2; 7 bases fit TRBD1. Sequences were obtained from PBMCs. The CDR3 DNA sequence: TGTGCCAGCAGTCCAGGGGACAGCCACTATGGCTACACCTTC. Translated, it gives CASSPGDSHYGYTF.